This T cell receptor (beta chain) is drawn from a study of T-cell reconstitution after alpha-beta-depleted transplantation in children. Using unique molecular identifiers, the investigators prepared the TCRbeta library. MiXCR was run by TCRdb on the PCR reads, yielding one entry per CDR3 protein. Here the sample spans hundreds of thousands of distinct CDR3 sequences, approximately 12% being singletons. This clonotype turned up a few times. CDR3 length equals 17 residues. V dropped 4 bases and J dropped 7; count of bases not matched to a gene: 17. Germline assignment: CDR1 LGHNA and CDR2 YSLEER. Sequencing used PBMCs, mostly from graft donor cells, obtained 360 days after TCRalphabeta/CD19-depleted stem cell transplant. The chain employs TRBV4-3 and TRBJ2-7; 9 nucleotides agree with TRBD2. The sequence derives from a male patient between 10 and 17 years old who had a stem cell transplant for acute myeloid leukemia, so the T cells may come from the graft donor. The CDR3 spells CASSRWGASGDLGEQYF. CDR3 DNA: TGCGCCAGCAGCCGCTGGGGCGCTAGCGGGGACTTGGGGGAGCAGTACTTC.